Detailed here is one T cell receptor beta chain. Antigen: not known. At one boundary the junction diverges from the germline segment, which might be a read error. CDR1 and CDR2 from the germline V gene are SGDLS and YYNGEE. The CDR3 loop spans 15 amino acids. MiXCR, run by TCRdb on the multiplex PCR reads, gives a single entry per CDR3 protein. This sample has fewer than 250,000 distinct CDR3 sequences; approximately 29% occur once, and the top ten carry 1.2% to 1.5%. Axillary draining lymph nodes of breast cancer patients supplied the node samples. The data originate from a study of breast tumors, draining lymph nodes, adjacent tissues. Study-level findings and limits: Findings are consistent with lymph node origin and intratumoral expansion of most tumor T cells. Tumor T cell lymph node origin was a supported hypothesis, not proven. Compared with basal-like, luminal-like tumors shared significantly more repertoire with nontumor tissue. Tumor repertoires ranked between lymph nodes and nontumor tissue in diversity, with V and J gene preferences.

The TCR was taken from a female donor with breast cancer. Some clones in this sample may be carry-over from other donors' samples. Sequencing input: axillary lymph node tissue. This rearrangement joins TRBV9 to TRBJ1-3; D not certain. CDR3 DNA: TGTGCCAGCAGCGTAGACGGCCGCCCCGGAAACACCACATATTTT. Amino acid sequence: CASSVDGRPGNTTYF.